This T cell receptor (beta chain) was sequenced in a study of blood T cells in healthy people across ages. Looked up from germline, CDR1 is SNHLY and CDR2 is FYNNEI. CDR3 length: 13 amino acids. Trimming removed 3 bases at V and 8 bases at J, with 11 bases between. The sample holds many counts of this clonotype. A sample-barcoded 5' primer and a J-beta primer mix were used in a second PCR of roughly 7 to 11 cycles. TCRdb fed the 5' RACE reads into MiXCR, producing one record per CDR3 protein. The table includes about a million distinct CDR3 sequences, around 48% detected once. J is TRBJ2-1 and V is TRBV2; TRBD2 might be the D (5 bases). The source material was blood. This sequence was found in a man aged 30 to 45 in good health. DNA of the CDR3: TGTGCCAGCAGTGATCGGGCTAGCTATGAGCAGTTCTTC. Amino acid sequence: CASSDRASYEQFF.